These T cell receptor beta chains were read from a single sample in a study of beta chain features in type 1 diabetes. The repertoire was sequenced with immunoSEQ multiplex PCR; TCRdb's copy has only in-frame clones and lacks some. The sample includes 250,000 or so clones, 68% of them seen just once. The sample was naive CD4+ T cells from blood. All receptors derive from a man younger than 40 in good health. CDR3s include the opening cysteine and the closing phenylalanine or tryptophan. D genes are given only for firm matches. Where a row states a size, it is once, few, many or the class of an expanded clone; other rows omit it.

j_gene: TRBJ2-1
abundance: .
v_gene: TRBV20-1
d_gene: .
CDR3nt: TGCAGTGCTAGGGGATACAATGAGCAGTTCTTC
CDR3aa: CSARGYNEQFF

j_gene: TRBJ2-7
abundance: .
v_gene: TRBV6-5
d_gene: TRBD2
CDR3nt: TGTGCCAGCCGTAGGCTAGCGGGTAGCTCCTACGAGCAGTACTTC
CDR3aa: CASRRLAGSSYEQYF

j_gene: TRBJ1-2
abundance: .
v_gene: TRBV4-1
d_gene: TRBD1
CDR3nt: TGCGCCAGCAGCGGGGACAGGGAGTACGGCTACACCTTC
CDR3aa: CASSGDREYGYTF

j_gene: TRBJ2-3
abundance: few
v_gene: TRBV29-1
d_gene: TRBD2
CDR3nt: TGCAGCGCCGGGACTAGCGGGCTCACAGATACGCAGTATTTT
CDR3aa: CSAGTSGLTDTQYF

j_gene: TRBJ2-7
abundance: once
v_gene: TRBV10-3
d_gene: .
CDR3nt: TGTGCCATCAGTGAACAGGGAGGCGGGACAAACGAGCAGTACTTC
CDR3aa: CAISEQGGGTNEQYF

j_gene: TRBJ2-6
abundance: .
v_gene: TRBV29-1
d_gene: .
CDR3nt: TGCAGCGTTGATTTGGGAGCTGGGGCCAACGTCCTGACTTTC
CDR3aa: CSVDLGAGANVLTF

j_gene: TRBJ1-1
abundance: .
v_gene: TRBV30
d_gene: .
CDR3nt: TGTGCCTGGAGTGTATTCGGGAAGGGCCCTCGGAACACTGAAGCTTTCTTT
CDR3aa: CAWSVFGKGPRNTEAFF

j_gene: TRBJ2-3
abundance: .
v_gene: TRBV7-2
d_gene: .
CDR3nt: TGTGCCAGCAGTAGGGGAGGCCGGGGGGATACGCAGTATTTT
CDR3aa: CASSRGGRGDTQYF

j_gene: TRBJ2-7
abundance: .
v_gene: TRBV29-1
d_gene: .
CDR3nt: TGCAGCGTTGTGGCAGCTGAGCAGTACTTC
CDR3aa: CSVVAAEQYF

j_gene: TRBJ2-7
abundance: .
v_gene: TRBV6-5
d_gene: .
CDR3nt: TGTGCCAGCAGTTACTCGAGACAGCTATCCTACGAGCAGTACTTC
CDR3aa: CASSYSRQLSYEQYF

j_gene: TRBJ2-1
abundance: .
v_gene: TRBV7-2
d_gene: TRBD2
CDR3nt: TGTGCCAGCAGCTTAGCGCTAGCGGGAGGAGGGGAGCAGTTCTTC
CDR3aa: CASSLALAGGGEQFF

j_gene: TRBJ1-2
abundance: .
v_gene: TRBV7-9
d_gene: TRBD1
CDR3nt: TGTGCCAGCAGCTGGGGCTGGACAGGGCTGGGCTACACCTTC
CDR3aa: CASSWGWTGLGYTF

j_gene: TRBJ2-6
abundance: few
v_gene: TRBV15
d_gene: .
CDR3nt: TGTGCCACCAGCAGGGATACTGCTGGGGCCAACGTCCTGACTTTC
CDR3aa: CATSRDTAGANVLTF

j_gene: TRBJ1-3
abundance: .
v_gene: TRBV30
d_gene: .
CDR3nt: TGTGCCTGGAGTCGTCTTCCTGGAAACACCATATATTTT
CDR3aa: CAWSRLPGNTIYF

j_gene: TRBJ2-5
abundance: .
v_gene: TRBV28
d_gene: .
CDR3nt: TGTGCCTTGGGCCGGATGCGAGGGGCAAAGACCCAGTACTTC
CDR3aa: CALGRMRGAKTQYF

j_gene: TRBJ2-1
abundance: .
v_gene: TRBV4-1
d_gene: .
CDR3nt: TGCGCCAGCAGCCAAGCTCTACTCCGGGACACCGCCCACAATGAGCAGTTCTTC
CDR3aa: CASSQALLRDTAHNEQFF

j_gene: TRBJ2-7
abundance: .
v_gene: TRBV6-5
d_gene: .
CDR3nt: TGTGCCAGCAGCTCTACTAGCTACGAGCAGTACTTC
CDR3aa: CASSSTSYEQYF

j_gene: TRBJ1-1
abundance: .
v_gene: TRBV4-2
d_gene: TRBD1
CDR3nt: TGTGCCAGCAGCCAAGAGACAGGGATTGGCGCTGAAGCTTTCTTT
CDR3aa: CASSQETGIGAEAFF

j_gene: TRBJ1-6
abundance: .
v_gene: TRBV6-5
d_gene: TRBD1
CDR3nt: TGTGCCAGCAGTTACAGAGGGACAGATAATTCACCCCTCCACTTT
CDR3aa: CASSYRGTDNSPLHF

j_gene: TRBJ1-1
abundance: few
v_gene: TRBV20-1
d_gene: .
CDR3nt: TGCAGTGGCGGGGTGAACACTGAAGCTTTCTTT
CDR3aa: CSGGVNTEAFF

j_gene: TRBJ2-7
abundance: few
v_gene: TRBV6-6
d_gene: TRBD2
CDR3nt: TGTGCCAGCAGTTGGTCGCTAGCGGGGACCTACGAGCAGTACTTC
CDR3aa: CASSWSLAGTYEQYF

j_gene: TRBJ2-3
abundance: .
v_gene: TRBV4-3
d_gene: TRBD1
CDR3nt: TGCGCCAGCAGCCATGTTGGACAGGGAACAGATACGCAGTATTTT
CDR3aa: CASSHVGQGTDTQYF

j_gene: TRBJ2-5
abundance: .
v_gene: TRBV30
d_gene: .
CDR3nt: TGTGCCTGGAGTACTACCTACCAAGAGACCCAGTACTTC
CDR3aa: CAWSTTYQETQYF

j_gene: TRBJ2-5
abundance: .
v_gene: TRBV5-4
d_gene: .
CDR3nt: TGTGCCAGCAGCCCGGACACGTCTAGAGAGACCCAGTACTTC
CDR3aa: CASSPDTSRETQYF

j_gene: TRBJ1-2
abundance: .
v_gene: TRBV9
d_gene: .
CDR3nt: TGTGCCAGCTGGGAGGGTAACTATGGCTACACCTTC
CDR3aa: CASWEGNYGYTF

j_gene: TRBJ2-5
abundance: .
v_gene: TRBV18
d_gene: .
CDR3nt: TGTGCCAGCTCACCGCAAAGGGAAGGGACCCAGTACTTC
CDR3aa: CASSPQREGTQYF

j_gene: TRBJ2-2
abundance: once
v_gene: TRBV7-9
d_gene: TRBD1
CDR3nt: TGTGCCAGCAGCTACTCCGGGACAGGGTTCACCGGGGAGCTGTTTTTT
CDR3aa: CASSYSGTGFTGELFF

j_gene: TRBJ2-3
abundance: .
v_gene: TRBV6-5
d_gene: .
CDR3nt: TGTGCCAGCACCCAGGTCCGGGGAAGAGATACGCAGTATTTT
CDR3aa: CASTQVRGRDTQYF

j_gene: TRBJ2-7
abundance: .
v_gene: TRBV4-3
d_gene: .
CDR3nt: TGCGCCAGCAGCCACACCATTGGAGGGCGAAGGTACTTC
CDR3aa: CASSHTIGGRRYF

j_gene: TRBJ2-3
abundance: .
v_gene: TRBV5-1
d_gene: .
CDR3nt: TGCGCCAGCAGCTTGGAGGTCACAGATACGCAGTATTTT
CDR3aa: CASSLEVTDTQYF

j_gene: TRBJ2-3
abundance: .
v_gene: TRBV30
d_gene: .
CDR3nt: TGTGCCTGGAGTTCGGGCTTAACAGATACGCAGTATTTT
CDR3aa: CAWSSGLTDTQYF

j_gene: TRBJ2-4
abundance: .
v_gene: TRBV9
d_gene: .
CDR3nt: TGTGCCAGCAGCGAACGAGACAGAAACATTCAGTACTTC
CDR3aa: CASSERDRNIQYF

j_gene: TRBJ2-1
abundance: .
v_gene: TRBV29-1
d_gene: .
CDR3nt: TGCAGCGTTGTCGGGAGCCACAATGAGCAGTTCTTC
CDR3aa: CSVVGSHNEQFF

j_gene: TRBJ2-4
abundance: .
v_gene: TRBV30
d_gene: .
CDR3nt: TGTGCCTGGAGTGCTAACCCGGGACACGAGGACTTC
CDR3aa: CAWSANPGHEDF

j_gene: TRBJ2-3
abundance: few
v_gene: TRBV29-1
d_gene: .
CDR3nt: TGCAGCGTTCGACAAACAGATACGCAGTATTTT
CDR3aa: CSVRQTDTQYF

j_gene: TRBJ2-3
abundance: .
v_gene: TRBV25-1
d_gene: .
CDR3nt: TGTGCCAGCAGTGAATATAGGGGGGATACGCAGTATTTT
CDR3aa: CASSEYRGDTQYF

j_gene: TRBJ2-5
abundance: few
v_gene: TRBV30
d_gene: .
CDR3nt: TGTGCCTGGAGTGGCCCTACGGGAGAGACCCAGTACTTC
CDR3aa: CAWSGPTGETQYF

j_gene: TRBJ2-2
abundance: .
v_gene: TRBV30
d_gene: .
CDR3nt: TGTGCCTCCCAACGCGGCACCGGGGAGCTGTTTTTT
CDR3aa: CASQRGTGELFF

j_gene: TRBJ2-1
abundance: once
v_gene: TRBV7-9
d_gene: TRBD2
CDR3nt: TGTGCCAGCAGGGGACTAGCGGCAAGCTCCTACAATGAGCAGTTCTTC
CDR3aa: CASRGLAASSYNEQFF

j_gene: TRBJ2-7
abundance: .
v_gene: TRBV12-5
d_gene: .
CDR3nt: TGTGCTAACCCCTTGGAGGCGAGCCAGCAGTACTTC
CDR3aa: CANPLEASQQYF

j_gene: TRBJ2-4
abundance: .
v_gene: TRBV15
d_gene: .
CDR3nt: TGTGCCACCAGCTGGGGGACCAAAAACATTCAGTACTTC
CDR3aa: CATSWGTKNIQYF

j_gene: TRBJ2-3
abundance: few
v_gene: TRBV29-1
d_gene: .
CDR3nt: TGCAGCGTTGAAGCCGACGCAGCGCCGGATACGCAGTATTTT
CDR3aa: CSVEADAAPDTQYF

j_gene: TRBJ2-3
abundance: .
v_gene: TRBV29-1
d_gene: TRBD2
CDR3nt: TGCAGCGTTGTCCGGACTAGCGGGAGGTTGTTCGGCACAGATACGCAGTATTTT
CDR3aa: CSVVRTSGRLFGTDTQYF

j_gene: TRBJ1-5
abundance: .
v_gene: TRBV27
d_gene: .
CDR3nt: TGTGCCAGCAGTCCTATTGGGAATCAGCCCCAGCATTTT
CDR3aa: CASSPIGNQPQHF

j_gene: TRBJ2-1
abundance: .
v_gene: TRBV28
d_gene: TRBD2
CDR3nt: TGTGCCAGCAGTTTACTAGCGGGAGAATCGTTCTTC
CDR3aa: CASSLLAGESFF

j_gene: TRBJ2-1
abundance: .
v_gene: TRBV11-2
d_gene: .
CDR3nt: TGTGCCAGCAGCTTAAGGGGGGCCTACAATGAGCAGTTCTTC
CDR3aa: CASSLRGAYNEQFF

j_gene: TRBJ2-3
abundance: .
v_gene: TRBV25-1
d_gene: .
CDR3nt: TGTGCCAGCAGTCCACTTCTTGGGAGCACAGATACGCAGTATTTT
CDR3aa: CASSPLLGSTDTQYF

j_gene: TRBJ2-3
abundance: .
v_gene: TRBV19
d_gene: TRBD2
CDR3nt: TGTGCCGTCGGACTAGCGGGATACACAGATACGCAGTATTTT
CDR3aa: CAVGLAGYTDTQYF

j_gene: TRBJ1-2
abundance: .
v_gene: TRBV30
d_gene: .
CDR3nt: TGTGCCTGGAGTGTACAGGCTAGCTACACCTTC
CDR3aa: CAWSVQASYTF

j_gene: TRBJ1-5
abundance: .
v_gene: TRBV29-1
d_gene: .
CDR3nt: TGCAGCGTTGGGCAGTCGCGGGATCAGCCCCAGCATTTT
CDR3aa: CSVGQSRDQPQHF

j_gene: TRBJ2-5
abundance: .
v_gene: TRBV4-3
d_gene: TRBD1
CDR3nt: TGCGCCAGCAGACAACCCCCGAGAGGGGGCATAGAGACCCAGTACTTC
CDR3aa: CASRQPPRGGIETQYF

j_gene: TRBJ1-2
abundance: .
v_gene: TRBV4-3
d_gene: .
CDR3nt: TGCGCCAGCAGCCAGTCCCACTTGGATCCAATCTATGGCTACACCTTC
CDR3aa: CASSQSHLDPIYGYTF

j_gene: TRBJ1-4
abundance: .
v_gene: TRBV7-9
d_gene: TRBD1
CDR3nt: TGTGCCAGCAGTTTGGACAGGGGTGGTGAAAAACTGTTTTTT
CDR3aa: CASSLDRGGEKLFF

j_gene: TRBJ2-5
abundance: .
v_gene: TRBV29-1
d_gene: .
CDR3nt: TGCAGCGTTGTGTCACAGGGCCATGAGACCCAGTACTTC
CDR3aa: CSVVSQGHETQYF

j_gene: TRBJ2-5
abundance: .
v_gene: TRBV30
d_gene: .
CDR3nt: TGTGCCCATTTTAACGATAAAGGGAACGTAGAGACCCAGTACTTC
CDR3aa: CAHFNDKGNVETQYF